This T cell receptor beta chain was captured by sequencing in a study of CD8+CD57+ T cells in acquired aplastic anemia (dated by TCRdb to the late 2010s). About the study as a whole: On average, sorted CD4+ and CD8+ cells yielded 3 to 4 ug of extracted DNA, with a range of 0.2 to 27.4 ug. Healthy donor samples averaged about 10 million reads for CD4+ and roughly 12 million for CD8+ cells. Overall study results and their limits: Between patients and healthy controls, no significant difference in CD8+ Simpson's diversity was found (P=0.060). Some 30 CD8+ CDR3 sequences were found to be shared between patients and controls, but these sequences appeared to be highly expressed in patients and within the immunodominant clones of the patients.

In the study, sorted CD4+ and CD8+ blood T cells from patients with severe aplastic anemia and from healthy subjects underwent deep sequencing of TCR repertoires. Ficoll-Paque density gradient centrifugation was used to isolate peripheral blood mononuclear cells. Before DNA extraction, CD4+ and CD8+ T cells were sorted with FACS or magnetic beads. CDR1 GTSNPN and CDR2 SVGIG are derived from the germline V gene (reference sequence). Trimming accounts for 1 base at V and 4 bases at J, while the number of junction bases matched to no gene is 6. The CDR3 goes from the cysteine to the phenylalanine over 14 residues. Of the read, only the CDR3 DNA is kept; its 42 bases are in frame from base 1. This clonotype was seen many times. The antigen it binds to is not known. Nothing much larger sits one base from this clone, and base qualities are not available. TCR beta VDJ combination and CDR3 sequence profiling used genomic DNA as the template. An Illumina HiSeq 2000 was used for TCR repertoire sequencing. Per the source publication's procedure: TRBV/TRBJ rearrangement plots, CDR3 size and DJ length profiles, and Simpson's diversity index were used to assess repertoires. The immunodominant clone was defined as the most abundant DNA sequence in deep sequencing data. CDR3 amino acid sequences were checked for sharing between subjects and were compared against published repertoires and the VDJdb database. TCRdb ran its own pipeline on the public reads, namely fastp trimming at Q25 and MiXCR clone calling, and kept in-frame beta chains. Each entry merges the rows of one CDR3 protein and shows their most common DNA and genes. These V and J calls rely on TCRdb rather than the paper's analysis. The sample yields about 140,000 distinct CDR3 sequences; about 40% were counted once. Roughly 8.9% of the sample lies in the top ten.

This receptor was identified in a human donor in good health, serving as a control. The sequence is built from TRBV30 and TRBJ1-2; 7 central nucleotides agree with TRBD1. Sequencing input: sorted CD4+, CD8+, or CD8+CD57+ T cells (not recorded which) from PBMCs. CDR3 protein: CAWSGGQESYGYTF. In nucleotides, the sequence is TGTGCCTGGAGTGGAGGACAGGAAAGCTATGGCTACACCTTC. Supplemented by the reference TRBV30 and TRBJ1-2 proteins around the CDR3, the complete variable domain is SQTIHQWPATLVQPVGSPLSLECTVEGTSNPNLYWYRQAAGRGLQLLFYSVGIGQISSEVPQNLSASRPQDRQFILSSKKLLLSDSGFYLCAWSGGQESYGYTFGSGTRLTVV.